This TCR beta chain was sequenced in a study of cytomegalovirus exposure and HLA in healthy donors (dated by TCRdb to 2017 to 2019). For context, the study as a whole: According to a later analysis, the 120 or so validation repertoires were produced on the same platform as the 700 or so repertoires of the first cohort. The aim of the study was to test whether cataloging public T cell receptors could identify signatures of past pathogen exposure. A separate validation cohort of more than 100 different subjects was used in addition to the roughly 640-subject first cohort. The study combined high-throughput TCR immunosequencing, statistical association of individual TCRs with disease status, and machine learning to predict cytomegalovirus infection status.

On the study overall, not on this receptor specifically: The authors suggested that the approach could potentially be generalized to other disease states and immunological phenotypes. Subsequent analysis determined that TCRs grouped into clusters in the first cohort also showed a tendency toward co-occurrence across the roughly 110 validation repertoires, and roughly 94% of cluster scores exceeded 0. The classifier was reported to diagnose cytomegalovirus status with high specificity and sensitivity in both the original and validation cohorts. Most TCR sequences were seen in very few donors, while some public TCRs were found in many individuals. All 120 repertoires were used to score co-occurrence in the validation cohort in a later analysis, because that analysis had no HLA typing for the cohort. Three of the identified cytomegalovirus-associated TCR beta chains were confirmed in vitro to be specific for cytomegalovirus antigens. A total of roughly 160 TCR beta chains were listed by the study as associated with cytomegalovirus.

Library preparation employed the immunoSEQ multiplex PCR assay. As for how the authors treated the data: A statistical classification framework was built to diagnose cytomegalovirus status from the catalog of TCR beta chain sequences. TCRdb holds this immuneACCESS table with in-frame rearrangements only. Some clones are missing; in checked studies, unresolved V genes explain under half, and the rest has no known cause. The DNA gave D and trimming, while V, J and clone size come from that table. The sample profile shows over 100,000 clones; about 88% of them were found once. Less than 2.5% of the sample lies in the top ten. Concerning this clone itself: Its antigen is still unknown. Base qualities were left out, and no much larger clone turns up one base away.

The donors belonged to the validation cohort of over a hundred subjects, which was separate from the approximately 700-subject first cohort. The germline V gene (reference sequence) yields LNHDA for CDR1 and SQIVND for CDR2. V is reduced by 1 base and J by 4 bases, leaving a spacing of 7 bases between them. The CDR3 goes from the cysteine to the phenylalanine over 13 residues. Left in the record is the CDR3 DNA by itself, 39 bases read in frame from the first base. The clonotype comes from a woman between 18 and 29 years old in good health and CMV-seronegative. Recombination joined TRBV19 with TRBJ1-2; TRBD1 is perhaps the D gene, given 6 matching bases. What was sequenced was PBMCs. The nucleotide sequence is TGTGCCAGTAGTATAGCACAGGGCTATGGCTACACCTTC. Translated, this is CASSIAQGYGYTF.